This T cell receptor beta chain was recorded in a study of T cell clonotyping in hematopoietic cell transplantation. Looking at the study overall: Recipients' pretransplant samples followed cytoreduction. General study findings and limits: Pathologically expanded recipient clonotypes increased progressively from day 30 to day 180 as diversity fell.

TCRdb's table, derived via immunoSEQ multiplex PCR, lists solely in-frame clones and lacks some. The table records more than 40,000 clones, about 85% of them present only once. A note on this clone: Its target is unknown.

Stated time point: recipient sample about 28 days before transplant, after cytoreduction. CDR1 and CDR2 from the germline V gene are MDHEN and SYDVKM. The CDR3 contains 15 residues. The ends were cut back, 10 bases at V and 7 bases at J, with 20 bases in the middle. The V and J genes are TRBV28 and TRBJ1-6; D is uncertain. Sequences were derived from peripheral blood mononuclear cells, sampled before stem cell transplant. This clonotype was sampled from a man aged 60-69 years with acute myeloid leukemia. Some clones in this sample may be carry-over from other donors' samples. This CDR3 reads CATLRAVPINSPLHF. In DNA, the CDR3 is TGTGCCACCCTTCGAGCGGTTCCTATAAATTCACCCCTCCACTTT.